The T cell receptor (beta chain) described here comes from a study of cytotoxic CD8 clonotypes in ibrutinib-treated CLL. Assay used: immunoSEQ multiplex PCR; TCRdb lists only in-frame clones, some missing. Of 270,000 or so clones listed, less than 85% are singletons. This receptor was obtained from a human donor with chronic lymphocytic leukemia. The sequenced sample was PBMCs, obtained at disease progression, from a patient treated with ibrutinib.

The CDR3: CASSITPLQGFSGNTIYF. In DNA form, the CDR3 reads TGTGCCAGCAGCATTACCCCGTTACAGGGATTCTCTGGAAACACCATATATTTT. This rearrangement joins TRBV7-9 to TRBJ1-3; maybe TRBD1 (6 bases). CDR1 and CDR2 (germline): SEHNR, FQNEAQ (reference sequence). CDR3 length: 18 amino acids. Trimming cost V 5 bases and J 0 bases, with 20 bases left between them.